The rows below give T cell receptor beta chains drawn from one sample of a study of CD8 T cells in ankylosing spondylitis. Using its own MiXCR run on the 5' RACE reads, TCRdb lists one record per CDR3 protein. The data show fewer than 250,000 distinct CDR3 sequences, 18% seen once. Sequencing input: blood, either unsorted or a sorted T cell fraction (not recorded which). These receptors all come from a male donor with ankylosing spondylitis. The CDR3 runs from the conserved cysteine through the conserved F or W. Fields, in order: V gene, clone size, D gene, J gene, CDR3 DNA, CDR3 protein. A D gene is named only where the DNA matches it firmly. Size is stated for part of the rows, as once, few or many counts, or as a class when the clone is expanded.

>TRBV20-1|-|TRBD2|TRBJ2-1
TGCAGTGCTAGAGAGATGGGGACTAGCGTCTATGAGCAGTTCTTC
CSAREMGTSVYEQFF
>TRBV6-5|-|-|TRBJ2-5
TGTGCCAGCAGTTGGACGCTCTCGCGGGAGACCCAGTACTTC
CASSWTLSRETQYF
>TRBV3-1|-|TRBD2|TRBJ2-1
TGTGCCAGCAGCCAGCAGGGACTAGCGGGAGGGGGGGATGAGCAGTTCTTC
CASSQQGLAGGGDEQFF
>TRBV7-8|-|TRBD1|TRBJ1-5
TGTGCCAGCAGCGGAGGTGGGGCAGGGGGCTTAGGACAGCCCCAGCATTTT
CASSGGGAGGLGQPQHF
>TRBV27|few|-|TRBJ1-3
TGTGCCAGCAGCCTGAGATCCTCTGGAAACACCATATATTTT
CASSLRSSGNTIYF
>TRBV27|few|-|TRBJ1-5
TGTGCCAGCAGTTTATTGCCACCCGACAACAATCAGCCCCAGCATTTT
CASSLLPPDNNQPQHF
>TRBV12-5|-|TRBD1|TRBJ2-5
TGTGCTAGTGGTTTGGTACAGGGGGGCTGGGAGACCCAGTACTTC
CASGLVQGGWETQYF
>TRBV30|-|-|TRBJ2-2
TGTGCCTGGAGTGTGCTTCGGGACACCGGGGAGCTGTTTTTT
CAWSVLRDTGELFF
>TRBV27|-|-|TRBJ1-3
TGTGCCAGCAGTTTTCAGGGTTCTGGAAACACCATATATTTT
CASSFQGSGNTIYF
>TRBV5-1|few|-|TRBJ2-3
TGCGCCAGCAGCTTGGTGGGACACGAAAACACAGATACGCAGTATTTT
CASSLVGHENTDTQYF
>TRBV20-1|-|-|TRBJ2-7
TGCAGTGCTAGAGTCCGGGACTCCTACGAGCAGTACTTC
CSARVRDSYEQYF
>TRBV5-1|many|-|TRBJ2-2
TGCGCCAGCAGCTTGGAGCCCGGGGAGCTGTTTTTT
CASSLEPGELFF
>TRBV6-2/TRBV6-3|-|-|TRBJ1-2
TGTGCCAGCAGTTACTCGGACGCGGTCTACTATGGCTACACCTTC
CASSYSDAVYYGYTF
>TRBV4-3|-|-|TRBJ2-3
TGCGCCAGCAGCACCCTGGGGCGGGGCGCCCTTCGTACAGATACGCAGTATTTT
CASSTLGRGALRTDTQYF
>TRBV11-1|-|TRBD1|TRBJ1-1
TGTGCCAGCAGCTTAACGGGACAGGGGATCGGACCGAACACTGAAGCTTTCTTT
CASSLTGQGIGPNTEAFF
>TRBV20-1|-|TRBD2|TRBJ2-5
TGCAGTGCTTACCTACCGGGACTAGACGTGCGGGAGACCCAGTACTTC
CSAYLPGLDVRETQYF
>TRBV30|few|-|TRBJ2-1
TGTGCCTGGAGTGGGGGGGGCAGCTCCTACAATGAGCAGTTCTTC
CAWSGGGSSYNEQFF
>TRBV12-3/TRBV12-4|few|-|TRBJ2-2
TGTGCCAGCAGTTTCCAGGGACCCACCGGGGAGCTGTTTTTT
CASSFQGPTGELFF
>TRBV7-9|-|TRBD2|TRBJ2-1
TGTGCCAGCAGCGACGACCTGGGACTAGCGGGAGGCAATGAGCAGTTCTTC
CASSDDLGLAGGNEQFF
>TRBV12-3/TRBV12-4|-|-|TRBJ2-3
TGTGCCAGCAGTCCGACTTGGGATACGCAGTATTTT
CASSPTWDTQYF
>TRBV4-2|few|-|TRBJ2-7
TGTGCCAGCAGCCAAGTCCAGGAGTTCGTTTACGAGCAGTACTTC
CASSQVQEFVYEQYF
>TRBV7-8|many|TRBD1|TRBJ2-7
TGTGCCAGCAGCTTAGGGGGACAGGTGAGCTCCTACGAGCAGTACTTC
CASSLGGQVSSYEQYF
>TRBV12-3/TRBV12-4|many|TRBD2|TRBJ2-1
TGTGCCAGCAGTTTACGGGAGGGTTCCTACAATGAGCAGTTCTTC
CASSLREGSYNEQFF
>TRBV20-1|few|-|TRBJ2-1
TGCAGTGCTAGAGATTTGGGGTTAGTCTACAATGAGCAGTTCTTC
CSARDLGLVYNEQFF
>TRBV29-1|-|-|TRBJ1-2
TGCAGCGTTGAAGTTTTCGGTGGCTACACCTTC
CSVEVFGGYTF
>TRBV11-3|many|TRBD2|TRBJ2-1
TGTGCCAGCAGCTTATGGGGCGGGGGGGCTAGCGCCTACAATGAGCAGTTCTTC
CASSLWGGGASAYNEQFF
>TRBV7-9|-|-|TRBJ2-7
TGTGCCAGCAGCTTCCCGGGGGCCTCCTACGAGCAGTACTTC
CASSFPGASYEQYF
>TRBV20-1|few|-|TRBJ2-7
TGCAGTGCTGCGGGACGAAGGGCCCCCTACGAGCAGTACTTC
CSAAGRRAPYEQYF
>TRBV4-3|few|-|TRBJ2-3
TGCGCCAGCAGCCAAGAAGCAGGTTATTTCGCAGATACGCAGTATTTT
CASSQEAGYFADTQYF
>TRBV7-9|few|TRBD2|TRBJ2-1
TGTGCCAGCAGCTCCCGACTAGCGGGATCGTACAATGAGCAGTTCTTC
CASSSRLAGSYNEQFF
>TRBV29-1|few|-|TRBJ2-1
TGCAGCGTTGAAATAGGGGGGGCAAATTCCTACAATGAGCAGTTCTTC
CSVEIGGANSYNEQFF
>TRBV2|-|TRBD1|TRBJ1-1
TGTGCCAGCAGTTGGCCGGGACAGGGATCCAACACTGAAGCTTTCTTT
CASSWPGQGSNTEAFF
>TRBV10-3|few|-|TRBJ2-7
TGTGCCATCAGCGAGGGCGGACAGGAGCAGTACTTC
CAISEGGQEQYF
>TRBV27|-|-|TRBJ2-7
TGTGCCAGCGCCCCATTACTAGCCGGCGAGCAGTACTTC
CASAPLLAGEQYF
>TRBV12-3/TRBV12-4|-|-|TRBJ1-1
TGTGCCAGCAGTTTCCCCCAAAGGAGCGAAGCTTTCTTT
CASSFPQRSEAFF
>TRBV6-5|-|-|TRBJ2-2
TGTGCCAGCAGTTCCATGACAGGGAACACCGGGGAGCTGTTTTTT
CASSSMTGNTGELFF
>TRBV5-1|-|TRBD1|TRBJ1-1
TGCGCCAGCAGTTCGACAGGGCTCACTGAAGCTTTCTTT
CASSSTGLTEAFF
>TRBV10-3|-|-|TRBJ2-7
TGTGCCATCAGCCAGGGATCCGGGCACGAGCAGTACTTC
CAISQGSGHEQYF
>TRBV6-1|-|TRBD1|TRBJ2-3
TGTGCCAGTATGACAGGGAGCACAGATACGCAGTATTTT
CASMTGSTDTQYF
>TRBV12-3/TRBV12-4|few|-|TRBJ2-7
TGTGCCAGCAGTTCCCCTACAGAAGGAGAGCAGTACTTC
CASSSPTEGEQYF
>TRBV12-3/TRBV12-4|few|-|TRBJ2-7
TGTGCCAGCAGTTTAGGGGGCTTGGACTACGAGCAGTACTTC
CASSLGGLDYEQYF
>TRBV28|few|TRBD2|TRBJ2-1
TGTGCCAGCAGATCCTCAGCGGGAGCTAGGGAGCAGTTCTTC
CASRSSAGAREQFF
>TRBV12-3/TRBV12-4|few|-|TRBJ2-2
TGTGCCAGCAGTTTCGGGGGGCTTTCGAGCACCGGGGAGCTGTTTTTT
CASSFGGLSSTGELFF
>TRBV28|-|-|TRBJ1-6
TGTGCCAGCAGCCCCATACCCAACGGGCCCGTTGATTCACCCCTCCACTTT
CASSPIPNGPVDSPLHF
>TRBV4-3|-|-|TRBJ2-7
TGCGCCAGCAGCCAAGATATGGGGATTTACGAGCAGTACTTC
CASSQDMGIYEQYF
>TRBV7-6|-|-|TRBJ2-6
TGTGCCAGCAGCTTGCAGGGCCCACCCATCGGGGCCAACGTCCTGACTTTC
CASSLQGPPIGANVLTF
>TRBV4-1|-|-|TRBJ1-1
TGCGCCAGCAGCCAAGGACAGGTCGGCGGGACTGAAGCTTTCTTT
CASSQGQVGGTEAFF
>TRBV27|-|-|TRBJ1-1
TGTGCCAGCAGTTTTAACGCAGGGGCGCCGATCACTGATGCTTTCTTT
CASSFNAGAPITDAFF